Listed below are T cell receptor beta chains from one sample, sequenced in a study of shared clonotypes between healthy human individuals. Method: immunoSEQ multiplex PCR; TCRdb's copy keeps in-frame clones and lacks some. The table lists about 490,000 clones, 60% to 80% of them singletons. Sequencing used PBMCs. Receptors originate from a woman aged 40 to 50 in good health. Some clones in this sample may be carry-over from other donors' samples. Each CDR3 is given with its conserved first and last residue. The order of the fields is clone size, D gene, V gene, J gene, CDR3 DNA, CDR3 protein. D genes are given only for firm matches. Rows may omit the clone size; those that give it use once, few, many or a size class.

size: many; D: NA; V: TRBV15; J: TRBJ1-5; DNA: TGTGCCACCAGCAGACAGGGGCAGGATCAGCCCCAGCATTTT; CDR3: CATSRQGQDQPQHF
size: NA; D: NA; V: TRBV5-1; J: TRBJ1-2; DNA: TGCGCCAGCAGCTTGGTCGGGGGCTTAGCTAACTATGGCTACACCTTC; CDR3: CASSLVGGLANYGYTF
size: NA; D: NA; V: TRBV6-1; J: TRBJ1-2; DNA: TGTGCCAGCAGACCCCTCTGGGCAGAGAACTATGGCTACACCTTC; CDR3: CASRPLWAENYGYTF
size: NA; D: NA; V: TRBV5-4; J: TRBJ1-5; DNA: TGTGCCAGCAGCTTGGATCAGGGCTTCAATCAGCCCCAGCATTTT; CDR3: CASSLDQGFNQPQHF
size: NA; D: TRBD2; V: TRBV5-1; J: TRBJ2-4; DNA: TGCGCCAGCAGCTTGCGGCTAGCGGGAGCCAAAAACATTCAGTACTTC; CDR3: CASSLRLAGAKNIQYF
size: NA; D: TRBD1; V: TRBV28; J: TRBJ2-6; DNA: TGTGCCAGCAGGATACACCGGGACAGGGCTGGGTCTGGGGCCAACGTCCTGACTTTC; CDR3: CASRIHRDRAGSGANVLTF
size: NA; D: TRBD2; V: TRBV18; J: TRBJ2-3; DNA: TGTGCCAGCTCACCACCTAGCGGGAGCACAGATACGCAGTATTTT; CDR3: CASSPPSGSTDTQYF
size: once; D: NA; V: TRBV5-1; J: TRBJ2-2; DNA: TGCGCCAGCAGCTTTACCGAGCTGAACACCGGGGAGCTGTTTTTT; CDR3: CASSFTELNTGELFF
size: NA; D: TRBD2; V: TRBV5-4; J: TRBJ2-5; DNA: TGTGCCAGCAGCCCGGATCCCAGCGGGGTTTGGGAGACCCAGTACTTC; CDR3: CASSPDPSGVWETQYF
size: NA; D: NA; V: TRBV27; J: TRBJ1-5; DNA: TGTGCCAGCAGGCTGAGGGGTGCGGGCAATCAGCCCCAGCATTTT; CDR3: CASRLRGAGNQPQHF
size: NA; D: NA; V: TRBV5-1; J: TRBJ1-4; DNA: TGCGCCAGCAGCTTGGATGGGAATCCTAATGAAAAACTGTTTTTT; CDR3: CASSLDGNPNEKLFF
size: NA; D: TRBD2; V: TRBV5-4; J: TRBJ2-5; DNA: TGTGCCAGCAGTAGCTCCGGCGGGGGGATAGGAGAGACCCAGTACTTC; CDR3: CASSSSGGGIGETQYF
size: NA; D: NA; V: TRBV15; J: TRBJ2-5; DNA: TGTGCCACCAGCAGAGATAGACAGCCACAAGAGACCCAGTACTTC; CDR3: CATSRDRQPQETQYF
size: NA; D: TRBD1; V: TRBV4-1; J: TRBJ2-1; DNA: TGCGCCAGCAGCCTGCTTATTGCGGCACCGGGACAGGGCTACAATGAGCAGTTCTTC; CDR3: CASSLLIAAPGQGYNEQFF
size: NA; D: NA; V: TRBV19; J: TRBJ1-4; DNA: TGTGCCAGTAGTCCAGGGGCCTTCCGGGGTGAAAAACTGTTTTTT; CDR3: CASSPGAFRGEKLFF
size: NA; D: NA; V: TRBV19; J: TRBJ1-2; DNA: TGTGCCAGTAGTATTAATGGGGACAACTATGGCTACACCTTC; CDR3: CASSINGDNYGYTF
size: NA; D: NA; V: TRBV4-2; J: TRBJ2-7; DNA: TGTGCCAGCAGCGCCCATGGAGGGTCCTACGAGCAGTACTTC; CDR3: CASSAHGGSYEQYF
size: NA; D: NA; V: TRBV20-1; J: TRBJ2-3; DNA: TGCAGTGCTAGTACAGATACGCAGTATTTT; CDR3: CSASTDTQYF
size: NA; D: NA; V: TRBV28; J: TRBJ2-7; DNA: TGTGCCAGCAAGGATAGAGGGCCCTACGAGCAGTACTTC; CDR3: CASKDRGPYEQYF
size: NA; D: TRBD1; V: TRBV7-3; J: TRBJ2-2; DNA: TGTGCCAGCAGATCCGACAGGGGCCCGGCGAACACCGGGGAGCTGTTTTTT; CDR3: CASRSDRGPANTGELFF
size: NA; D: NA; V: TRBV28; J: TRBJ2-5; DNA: TGTGCCAGCAGTTTATCCCTTGGGGCTAGCCGCCAAGAGACCCAGTACTTC; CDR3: CASSLSLGASRQETQYF
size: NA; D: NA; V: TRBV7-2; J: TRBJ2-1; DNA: TGTGCCAGCACCGAAGGGGGAAGCTCCTACAATGAGCAGTTCTTC; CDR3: CASTEGGSSYNEQFF
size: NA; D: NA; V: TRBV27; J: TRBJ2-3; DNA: TGTGCCAGCAGTTTAGTGCGAGGCCCAGTTAGCACAGATACGCAGTATTTT; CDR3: CASSLVRGPVSTDTQYF
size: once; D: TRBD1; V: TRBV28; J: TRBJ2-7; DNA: TGTGCCAGCACCAATTCGGGACAGGGTTCGTACGAGCAGTACTTC; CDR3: CASTNSGQGSYEQYF
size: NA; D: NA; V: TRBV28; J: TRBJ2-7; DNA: TGTGCCAAGACGAAGGGGGTTTTGGACGAGCAGTACTTC; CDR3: CAKTKGVLDEQYF
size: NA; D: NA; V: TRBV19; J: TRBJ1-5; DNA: TGTGCCAGTATGGGATGGGCTGGGGATCAGCCCCAGCATTTT; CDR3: CASMGWAGDQPQHF
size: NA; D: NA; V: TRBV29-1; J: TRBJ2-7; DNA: TGCAGCGTTTTAGGGGTTTCCTACGAGCAGTACTTC; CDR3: CSVLGVSYEQYF
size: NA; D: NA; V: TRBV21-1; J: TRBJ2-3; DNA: TGTGCCAGCAGCAAAAAGGGACAGGGGGCAGATACGCAGTATTTT; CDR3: CASSKKGQGADTQYF
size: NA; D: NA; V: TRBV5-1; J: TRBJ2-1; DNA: TGCGCCAGCATGTCCAGGGGACTCCTCGCCAATGAGCAGTTCTTC; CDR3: CASMSRGLLANEQFF
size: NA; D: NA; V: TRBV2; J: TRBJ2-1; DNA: TGTGCCAGCAGTGAACGTTTTCCGGTGTACAATGAGCAGTTCTTC; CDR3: CASSERFPVYNEQFF
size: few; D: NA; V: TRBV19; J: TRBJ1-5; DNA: TGTGCCAGTAGTATCTTGGGGGACCAGCCCCAGCATTTT; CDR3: CASSILGDQPQHF
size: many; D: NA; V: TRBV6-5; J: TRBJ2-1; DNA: TGTGCCAGCAGTTCCCAACTGGGGGTGAATGAGCAGTTCTTC; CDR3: CASSSQLGVNEQFF
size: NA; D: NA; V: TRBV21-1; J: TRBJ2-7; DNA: TGTGCCAGCAGAAAATCCTACGAGCAGTACTTC; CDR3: CASRKSYEQYF
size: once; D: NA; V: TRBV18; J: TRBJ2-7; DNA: TGTGCCAGCTCACCAACACAGGGTTTCTACGAGCAGTACTTC; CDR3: CASSPTQGFYEQYF
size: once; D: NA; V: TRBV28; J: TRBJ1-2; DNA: TGTGCCAGCGCCCAGGTGGGGTATGGCTACACCTTC; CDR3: CASAQVGYGYTF
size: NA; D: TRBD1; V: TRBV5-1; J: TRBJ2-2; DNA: TGCGCCAGCCCTAGGGTTGGGACAGGGAATATCACCGGGGAGCTGTTTTTT; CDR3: CASPRVGTGNITGELFF
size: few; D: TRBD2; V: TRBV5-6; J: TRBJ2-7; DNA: TGTGCCAGCAAACATGGGGGGGGCTACGAGCAGTACTTC; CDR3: CASKHGGGYEQYF
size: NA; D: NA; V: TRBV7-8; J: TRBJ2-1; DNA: TGTGCCAGCAGCCCCGGGCGAAGACCCGGCAATGAGCAGTTCTTC; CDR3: CASSPGRRPGNEQFF
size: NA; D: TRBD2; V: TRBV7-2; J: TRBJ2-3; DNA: TGTGCCAGCAGCTTAGCTCTGGGTGGTAGCGGGAGGGCAAGCACAGATACGCAGTATTTT; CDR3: CASSLALGGSGRASTDTQYF
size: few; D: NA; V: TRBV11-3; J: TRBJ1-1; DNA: TGTGCCAGCAGCTTTACTTTGAACACTGAAGCTTTCTTT; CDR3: CASSFTLNTEAFF
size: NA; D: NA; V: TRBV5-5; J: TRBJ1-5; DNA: TGTGCCAGCAGCTTGGCTTCCGGTACCAATCAGCCCCAGCATTTT; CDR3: CASSLASGTNQPQHF
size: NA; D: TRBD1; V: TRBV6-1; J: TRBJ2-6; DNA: TGTGCCAGCAGTGAAGCAGGGGGCCCTGGGGCCAACGTCCTGACTTTC; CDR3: CASSEAGGPGANVLTF
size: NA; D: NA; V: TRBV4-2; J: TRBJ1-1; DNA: TGTGCCAGCAGCCGGAGCCCGGGCCCGAACACTGAAGCTTTCTTT; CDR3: CASSRSPGPNTEAFF
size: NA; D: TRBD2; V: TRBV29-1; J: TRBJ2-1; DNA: TGCTGTGGGGCGGGAGGTCAGAGGGAGCAGTTCTTC; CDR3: CCGAGGQREQFF
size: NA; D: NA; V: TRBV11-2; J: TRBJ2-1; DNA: TGTGCCAGCAGCTTAGATCGAGGGGTTGAGCAGTTCTTC; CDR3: CASSLDRGVEQFF
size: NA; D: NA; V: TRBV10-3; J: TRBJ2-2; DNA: TGTGCCATCAGTGGTCTGGGCGGGACGAACACCGGGGAGCTGTTTTTT; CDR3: CAISGLGGTNTGELFF
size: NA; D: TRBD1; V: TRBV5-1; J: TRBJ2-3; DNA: TGCGCCAGCAGCTGGACAGGGGGGTCAGATACGCAGTATTTT; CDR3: CASSWTGGSDTQYF
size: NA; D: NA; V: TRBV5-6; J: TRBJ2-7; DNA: TGTGCCAGCAGCCGTACAGGGTTAGGCGAGCAGTACTTC; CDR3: CASSRTGLGEQYF
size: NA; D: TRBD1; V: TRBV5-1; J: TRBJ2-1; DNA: TGCGCCAGCAGCTTGGAACCTACAGGGGGAGGGCAGTTCTTC; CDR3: CASSLEPTGGGQFF
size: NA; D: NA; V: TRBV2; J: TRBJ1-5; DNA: TGTGCCAGCAGTGAATCAGAGAATCAGCCCCAGCATTTT; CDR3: CASSESENQPQHF
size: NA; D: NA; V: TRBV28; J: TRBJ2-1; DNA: TGTGCCAGCACTCCCGTGAGGGGTGAGCAGTTCTTC; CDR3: CASTPVRGEQFF
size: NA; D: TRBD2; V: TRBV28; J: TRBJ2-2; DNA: TGTGCCAGCAGTTTTAGCGGGCCCTCGGGCACCGGGGAGCTGTTTTTT; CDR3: CASSFSGPSGTGELFF